This TCR beta chain was observed in a study of spatial heterogeneity in lung cancer (dated by TCRdb to about 2019). Study-wide context: Beta-chain transcripts were consistently detected in greater numbers than alpha-chain transcripts, which likely reflected higher beta-chain transcript abundance. At surgery, both alpha and beta chains were TCR-sequenced in more than 200 tumor regions, fewer than 80 matched nontumor lung samples and around 50 PBMC samples. Nonsynonymous mutation counts, determined by whole-exome sequencing of tumor tissue, were related to TCR repertoire features. In the raw uncorrected reads, each unique combination of TCR and UMI appeared more than ten times on average. In non-small cell lung cancer, the study made a quantitative comparison of TCR alpha and beta repertoires among multiple tumor regions, matched nontumor lung and blood. General findings and caveats noted by the study authors: Confirming at a functional level the hypothesis that regional TCRs recognize regional mutations was considered to require additional single-cell paired TCR alpha and beta sequencing. Ubiquitous expanded tumor TCRs were found in blood more often at tumor resection than at routine follow-up.

This clonotype was seen a few times. Which antigen it targets is not known. No clone much larger than this one lies a single base away; base qualities are absent. The germline V gene supplies CDR1 SGHDT and CDR2 YYEEEE. Relative to germline, V is 5 bases shorter and J is 1 base shorter, with 15 bases between their ends. Reading from cysteine to phenylalanine, the CDR3 counts 15 amino acids. Of all the DNA, just the CDR3 is kept, 45 bases in frame from base 1. The receptor library was made with 5' RACE. The listed sequencing device is NextSeq 500. In the TCR library protocol, a unique molecular identifier was attached to each TCR cDNA molecule so that PCR and sequencing errors could be corrected. Per the source publication's procedure: TCR identification, UMI-based error correction and CDR3 extraction were performed with Decombinator tools. Expanded TCRs were defined as those above a frequency of 2 per 1,000, corresponding to the top 1% of the tumor frequency distribution. Renyi diversity was computed with the R vegan package after each repertoire had been subsampled 100 times to 5,000 TCRs. CDR3 similarity networks were built from amino acid triplet string-kernel similarity, connecting CDR3s with pairwise similarity above 0.82. In TCRdb, the public reads were trimmed at Q25 with fastp and aligned with MiXCR, with productive beta chains retained. CDR3 protein sequences are deduplicated, and each keeps its most common genes and DNA. The V and J calls and clone size come from TCRdb's table, not from the authors' own analysis. The sample table holds about 95,000 distinct CDR3 sequences, of which approximately 8.9% were seen once. The ten largest clones take up 6.9% of the sample.

The time point label, read with the paper, signifies: sample taken at primary tumor resection. Whole RNA extracted from tumor and nontumor lung tissue, or from cryopreserved PBMC samples, was used for TCR sequencing without cell sorting. The donors were 65 to 90 patients from the lung TRACERx cohort who had early-stage, untreated non-small cell lung cancer. A patient was chosen for TCR sequencing only when enough RNA was available from at least two tumor regions. This sample comprised PBMCs, obtained at surgery. The V and J genes are TRBV5-6 and TRBJ2-5; matching of 5 bases hints at TRBD1 as the D gene. The clonotype was recovered from a male donor with early-stage non-small cell lung cancer. The DNA sequence reads TGTGCCAGCAGTTACCGGACATCGTCCCAAGAGACCCAGTACTTC. This yields the protein CASSYRTSSQETQYF.